This TCR beta chain originates from a study of immune evolution from preneoplasia to lung adenocarcinoma. Some clones are missing from TCRdb's copy, which holds only in-frame ones; the method was immunoSEQ multiplex PCR. The data hold about 7,800 clones, with approximately 78% observed a single time. Germline V lookup: CDR1 MNHNS, CDR2 SASEGT. V was pared by 0 bases and J by 0 bases, with 13 bases between. The CDR3 covers 17 residues. Sequencing input: FFPE minimally invasive lung adenocarcinoma tissue. This receptor was obtained from a donor older than 65 with lung adenocarcinoma. The rearrangement links TRBV6-1 to TRBJ2-3; D call uncertain. The CDR3 nucleotides read TGTGCCAGCAGTGAAGCTTCAGTCTTAACCAGCACAGATACGCAGTATTTT. Its protein product is CASSEASVLTSTDTQYF.